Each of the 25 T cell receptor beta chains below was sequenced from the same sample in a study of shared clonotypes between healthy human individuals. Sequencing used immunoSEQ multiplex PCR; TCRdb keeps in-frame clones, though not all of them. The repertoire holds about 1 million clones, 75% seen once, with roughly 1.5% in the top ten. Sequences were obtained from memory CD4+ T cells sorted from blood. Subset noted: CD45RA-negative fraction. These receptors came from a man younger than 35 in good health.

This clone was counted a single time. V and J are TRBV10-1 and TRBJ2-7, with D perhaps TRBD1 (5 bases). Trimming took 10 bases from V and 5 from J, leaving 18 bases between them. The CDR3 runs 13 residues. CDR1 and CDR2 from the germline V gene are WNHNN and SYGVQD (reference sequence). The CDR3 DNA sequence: TGCGCCACCCCTCAGGGTGACTGTAACGAGCAGTACTTC. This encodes CATPQGDCNEQYF.

In nucleotides, the CDR3 is TGCGCCAGCAGCCAAGCACCCCGGTCGGAACAGAACTATGGCTACACCTTC. It encodes CASSQAPRSEQNYGYTF. The chain uses TRBV4-3 and TRBJ1-2; no clear D gene. Germline V gene sequence: CDR1 LGHNA, CDR2 YSLEER. V was trimmed by 1 base and J by 2 bases, leaving 17 bases between them. The CDR3 has 17 residues.

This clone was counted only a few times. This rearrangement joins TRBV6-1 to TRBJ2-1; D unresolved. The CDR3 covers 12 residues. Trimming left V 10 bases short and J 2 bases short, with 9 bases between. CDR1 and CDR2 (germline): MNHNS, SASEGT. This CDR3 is CATINAYNEQFF. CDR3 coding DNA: TGTGCCACAATAAACGCCTACAATGAGCAGTTCTTC.

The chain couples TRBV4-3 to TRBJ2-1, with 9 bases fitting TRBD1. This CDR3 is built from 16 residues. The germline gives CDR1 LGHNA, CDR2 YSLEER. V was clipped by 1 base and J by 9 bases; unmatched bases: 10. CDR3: CASSQGVPGQGTEQFF. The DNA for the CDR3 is TGCGCCAGCAGCCAAGGGGTCCCGGGACAGGGAACTGAGCAGTTCTTC.

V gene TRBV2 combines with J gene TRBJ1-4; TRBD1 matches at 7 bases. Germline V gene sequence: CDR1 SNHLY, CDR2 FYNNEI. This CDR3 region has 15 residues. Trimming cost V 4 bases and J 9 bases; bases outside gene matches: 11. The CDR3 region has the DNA TGTGCCAGCAGTGTAATTGTGGGGACAGAGAAAAAACTGTTTTTT. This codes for CASSVIVGTEKKLFF.

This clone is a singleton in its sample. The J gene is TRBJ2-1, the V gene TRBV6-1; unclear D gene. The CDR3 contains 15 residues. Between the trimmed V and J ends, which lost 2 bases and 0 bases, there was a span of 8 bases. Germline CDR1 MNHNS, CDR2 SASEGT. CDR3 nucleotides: TGTGCCAGCAGTGAACGGGCGTCCTCCTACAATGAGCAGTTCTTC. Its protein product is CASSERASSYNEQFF.

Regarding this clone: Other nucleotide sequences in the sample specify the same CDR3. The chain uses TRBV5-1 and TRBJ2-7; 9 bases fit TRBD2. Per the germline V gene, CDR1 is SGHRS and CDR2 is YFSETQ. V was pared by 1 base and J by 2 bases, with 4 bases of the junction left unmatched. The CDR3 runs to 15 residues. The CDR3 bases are TGCGCCAGCAGCTTGCGACTAGCGGATCCCTACGAGCAGTACTTC. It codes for CASSLRLADPYEQYF.

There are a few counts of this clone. CDR3: CASSRTVGRSSTDTQYF. CDR3 coding DNA: TGTGCCAGCAGCCGGACGGTTGGACGATCTAGCACAGATACGCAGTATTTT. The chain employs TRBV11-3 and TRBJ2-3, with D hard to call. V was clipped by 5 bases and J by 0 bases, with 18 bases between them. Germline V gene sequence: CDR1 SGHNT, CDR2 YENEEA. The CDR3 is 17 amino acids.

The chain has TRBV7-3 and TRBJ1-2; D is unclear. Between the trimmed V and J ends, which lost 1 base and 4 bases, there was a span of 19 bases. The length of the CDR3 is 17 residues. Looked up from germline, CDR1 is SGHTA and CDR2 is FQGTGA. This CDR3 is CASSLSSLEALGYGYTF. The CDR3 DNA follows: TGTGCCAGCAGCTTAAGTAGTTTGGAAGCTTTGGGCTATGGCTACACCTTC. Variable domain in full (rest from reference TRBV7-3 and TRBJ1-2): GAGVSQTPSNKVTEKGKYVELRCDPISGHTALYWYRQSLGQGPEFLIYFQGTGAADDSGLPNDRFFAVRPEGSVSTLKIQRTERGDSAVYLCASSLSSLEALGYGYTFGSGTRLTVV.

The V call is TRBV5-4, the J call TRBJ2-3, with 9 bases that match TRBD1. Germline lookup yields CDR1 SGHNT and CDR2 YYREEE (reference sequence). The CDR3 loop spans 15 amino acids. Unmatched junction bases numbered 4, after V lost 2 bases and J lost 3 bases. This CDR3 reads CASSFPGTGTDTQYF. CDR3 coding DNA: TGTGCCAGCAGCTTTCCCGGGACAGGGACAGATACGCAGTATTTT.

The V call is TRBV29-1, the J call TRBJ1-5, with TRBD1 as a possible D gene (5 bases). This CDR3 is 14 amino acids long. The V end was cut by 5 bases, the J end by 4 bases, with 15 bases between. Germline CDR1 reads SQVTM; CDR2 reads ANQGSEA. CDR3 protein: CSVYLDTNNQPQHF. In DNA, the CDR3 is TGCAGCGTTTATCTGGACACCAATAATCAGCCCCAGCATTTT.

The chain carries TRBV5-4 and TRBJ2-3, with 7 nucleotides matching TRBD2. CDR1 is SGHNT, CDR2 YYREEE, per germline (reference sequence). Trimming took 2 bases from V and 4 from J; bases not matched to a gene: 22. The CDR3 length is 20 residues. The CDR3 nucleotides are TGTGCCAGCAGCTTTTCAATATTGGACCGTACATACCGGGAGGCAGATACGCAGTATTTT. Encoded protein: CASSFSILDRTYREADTQYF. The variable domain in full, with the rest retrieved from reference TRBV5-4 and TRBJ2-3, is ETGVTQSPTHLIKTRGQQVTLRCSSQSGHNTVSWYQQALGQGPQFIFQYYREEENGRGNFPPRFSGLQFPNYSSELNVNALELDDSALYLCASSFSILDRTYREADTQYFGPGTRLTVL.

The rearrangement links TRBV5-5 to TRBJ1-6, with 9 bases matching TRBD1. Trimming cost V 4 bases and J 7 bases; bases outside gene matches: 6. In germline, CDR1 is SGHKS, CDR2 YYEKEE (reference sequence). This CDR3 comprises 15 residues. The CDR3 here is CASSGGDRVNSPLHF. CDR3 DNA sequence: TGTGCCAGCAGCGGCGGGGACAGGGTGAATTCACCCCTCCACTTT.

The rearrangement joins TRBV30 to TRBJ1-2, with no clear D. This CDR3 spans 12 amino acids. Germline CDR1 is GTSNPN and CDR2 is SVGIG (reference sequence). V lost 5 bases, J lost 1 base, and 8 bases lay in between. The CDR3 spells CAWAGYNYGYTF. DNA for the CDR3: TGTGCCTGGGCGGGATATAACTATGGCTACACCTTC.

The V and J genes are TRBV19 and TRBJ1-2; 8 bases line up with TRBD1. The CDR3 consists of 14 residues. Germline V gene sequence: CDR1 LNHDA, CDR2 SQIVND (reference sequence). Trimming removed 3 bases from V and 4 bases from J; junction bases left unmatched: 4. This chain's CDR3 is CASSMDRAFYGYTF. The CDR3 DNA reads TGTGCCAGTAGTATGGACAGGGCGTTCTATGGCTACACCTTC.

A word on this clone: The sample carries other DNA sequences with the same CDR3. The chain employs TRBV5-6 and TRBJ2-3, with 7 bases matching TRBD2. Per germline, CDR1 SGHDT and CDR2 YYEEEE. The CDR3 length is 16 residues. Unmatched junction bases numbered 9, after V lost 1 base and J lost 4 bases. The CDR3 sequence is CASSLRASGSSDTQYF. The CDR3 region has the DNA TGTGCCAGCAGCTTGAGGGCTAGCGGTTCTTCAGATACGCAGTATTTT.

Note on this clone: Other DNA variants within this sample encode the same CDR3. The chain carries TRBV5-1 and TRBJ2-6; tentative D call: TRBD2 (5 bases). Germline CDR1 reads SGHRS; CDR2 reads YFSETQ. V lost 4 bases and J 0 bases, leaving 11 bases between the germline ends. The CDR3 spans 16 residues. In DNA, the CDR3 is TGCGCCAGCAGCCGCGGGCAGAGCTCTGGGGCCAACGTCCTGACTTTC. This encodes CASSRGQSSGANVLTF.

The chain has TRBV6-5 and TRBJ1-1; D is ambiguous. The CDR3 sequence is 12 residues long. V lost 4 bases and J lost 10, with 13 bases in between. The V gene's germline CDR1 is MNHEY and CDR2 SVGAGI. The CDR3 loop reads CASSSLGLRAFF. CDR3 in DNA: TGTGCCAGCAGTTCACTCGGGCTACGAGCTTTCTTT.

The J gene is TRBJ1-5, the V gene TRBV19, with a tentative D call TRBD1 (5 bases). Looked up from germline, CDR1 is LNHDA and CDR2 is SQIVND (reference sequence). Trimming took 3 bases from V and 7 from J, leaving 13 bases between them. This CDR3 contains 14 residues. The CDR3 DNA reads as TGTGCCAGTAGTATGGGGCAGTTTCTCCAGCCCCAGCATTTT. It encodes CASSMGQFLQPQHF.

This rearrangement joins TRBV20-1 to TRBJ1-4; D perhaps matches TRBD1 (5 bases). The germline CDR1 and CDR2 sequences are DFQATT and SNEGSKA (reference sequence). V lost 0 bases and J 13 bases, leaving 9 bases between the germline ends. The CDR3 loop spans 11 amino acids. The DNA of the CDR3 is TGCAGTGCTAGAGATGTAGGGACACTGTTTTTT. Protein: CSARDVGTLFF.

The chain's CDR3 is CASSSGLSSYNSPLHF. CDR3 coding DNA: TGCGCCAGCAGCTCGGGACTCAGCTCCTATAATTCACCCCTCCACTTT. The chain combines TRBV5-1 with TRBJ1-6, with D possibly matching TRBD1 (5 bases). Deletions cut 3 bases from V and 0 bases from J, with 10 bases between. CDR3 length: 16 amino acids. Germline CDR1 reads SGHRS; CDR2 reads YFSETQ.

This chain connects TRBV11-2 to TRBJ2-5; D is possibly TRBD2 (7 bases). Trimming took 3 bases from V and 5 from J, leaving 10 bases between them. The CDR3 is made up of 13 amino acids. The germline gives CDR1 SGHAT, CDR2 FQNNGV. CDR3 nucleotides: TGTGCCAGCAGCTTCCCGGGGGGCGAGACCCAGTACTTC. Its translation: CASSFPGGETQYF.

As DNA, the CDR3 is TGTGCCAGCTCACCCTCAAAGCATGAGCAGTTCTTC. This gives the protein CASSPSKHEQFF. V gene TRBV18 combines with J gene TRBJ2-1, with unresolved D. Per germline, CDR1 KGHSH and CDR2 LQKENI. V was clipped by 3 bases and J by 8 bases, with 8 bases between them. This CDR3 has 12 residues.

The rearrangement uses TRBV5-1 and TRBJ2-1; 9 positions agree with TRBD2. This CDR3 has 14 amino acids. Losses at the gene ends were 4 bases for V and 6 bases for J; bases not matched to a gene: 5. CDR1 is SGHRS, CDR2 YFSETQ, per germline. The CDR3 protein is CASSPGLALNEQFF. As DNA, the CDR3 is TGCGCCAGCAGCCCTGGACTAGCGCTCAATGAGCAGTTCTTC.

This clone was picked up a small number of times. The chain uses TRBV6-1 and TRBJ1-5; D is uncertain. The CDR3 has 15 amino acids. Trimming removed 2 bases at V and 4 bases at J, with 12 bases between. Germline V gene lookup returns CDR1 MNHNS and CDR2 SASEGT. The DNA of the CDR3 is TGTGCCAGCAGTGAAAGCGGCTCCAGAAATCAGCCCCAGCATTTT. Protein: CASSESGSRNQPQHF.